The following is a T cell receptor beta chain sequence with its context. Germline assignment: CDR1 GTSNPN and CDR2 SVGIG (reference sequence). The CDR3 is 13 residues long. V was pared by 0 bases and J by 9 bases, with 4 bases of the junction left unmatched. The data originate from a study of blood T cell repertoires in COVID-19. Turning to the study itself: COVID-19 samples, acute and convalescent, were from the United States, Italy and Spain. T cells, B-cell-depleted T cells, or PBMCs provided the cDNA or gDNA that served as material.

Seattle enrolled patients during active infection and tracked them longitudinally. How the authors handled the data: Amplification of reference gene primers was used by the study to estimate nucleated cell counts. The data were produced by immunoSEQ multiplex PCR, yet TCRdb's version contains in-frame clones alone and is incomplete. Clone size and V and J calls were adopted from that table, with D and trimming inferred from the DNA. The repertoire has around 100,000 clones, roughly 70% of them found once; the top ten carry 3.9%. This TCR was sampled from a man in his 70s with COVID-19, enrolled during active disease. Sequenced material: peripheral blood. The rearrangement links TRBV30 to TRBJ2-1, with 8 bases lining up with TRBD1. In DNA, the CDR3 is TGTGCCTGGAGTGTCCGACAGGGGCGTGAGCAGTTCTTC. This codes for CAWSVRQGREQFF.